This note documents a single TCR beta chain sequence. There are 15 residues in the CDR3. Trimming pared 0 bases from V and 1 base from J, leaving 9 bases between. In germline, CDR1 is LGHNA, CDR2 YNFKEQ. This sample is drawn from a study of blood T cell repertoires in COVID-19. On the study more broadly: Spain, Italy and the United States supplied samples that represented acute and convalescent COVID-19. PBMCs, B-cell-depleted T cells, or T cells were the source of the cDNA or gDNA that made up the material.

In the authors' methods: Amplification of reference gene primers was used by the study to estimate nucleated cell counts. Repertoires were generated with immunoSEQ multiplex PCR, while TCRdb's copy carries only in-frame clones and drops some. Clone size and V and J calls were adopted from that table, with D and trimming inferred from the DNA. The table lists over 250,000 clones, about nine tenths of them singletons. Seattle patients were enrolled while actively infected and followed longitudinally. The clonotype originates from a person under 35 with COVID-19, enrolled during active disease. Sequencing used peripheral blood. The chain couples TRBV4-2 to TRBJ1-1; D is uncertain. The CDR3 sequence is CASSQDQLKNTEAFF. In DNA, the CDR3 is TGTGCCAGCAGCCAAGATCAACTTAAGAACACTGAAGCTTTCTTT.